A selection of T cell receptor beta chains follows, all from one sample in a study of blood T cell repertoires in COVID-19. This table comes from immunoSEQ multiplex PCR, and its TCRdb copy is limited to in-frame clones, with some not included. In the table there are about 210,000 clones, less than 90% of which are singletons. The sample consisted of peripheral blood. The receptor source for this set is a man in his forties or fifties with acute or convalescent COVID-19. The CDR3 runs from the conserved cysteine through the conserved F or W. The D gene is left open where the match is weak. Clone size is shown for a subset of rows, as once, few, many or a class of expanded clone.

TRBV6-1	TRBJ1-1	.	.	CASSEQGGTKAFF	TGTGCCAGCAGTGAACAGGGCGGGACCAAAGCTTTCTTT
TRBV28	TRBJ1-2	.	.	CASTHKRLGYTF	TGTGCCAGCACCCATAAGAGGCTGGGCTACACCTTC
TRBV16	TRBJ1-3	.	.	CASSQSPVSGNTIYF	TGTGCCAGCAGCCAATCCCCGGTTTCTGGAAACACCATATATTTT
TRBV30	TRBJ1-1	.	.	CAWTGDTEAFF	TGTGCCTGGACAGGGGACACTGAAGCTTTCTTT
TRBV28	TRBJ1-6	.	.	CASYGQGFFPLHF	TGTGCCAGCTACGGCCAGGGCTTTTTCCCCCTCCACTTT
TRBV18	TRBJ2-3	.	.	CASSPYSTTGRDTQYF	TGTGCCAGCTCACCATATAGCACTACTGGTAGAGATACGCAGTATTTT
TRBV27	TRBJ1-1	.	.	CASSVLGRTEAFF	TGTGCCAGCAGCGTACTAGGGAGGACTGAAGCTTTCTTT
TRBV6-5	TRBJ1-5	TRBD1	.	CASSYGTAGNQPQHF	TGTGCCAGCAGTTACGGGACAGCTGGCAATCAGCCCCAGCATTTT
TRBV7-2	TRBJ2-5	TRBD1	.	CASSWTGGMETQYF	TGTGCCAGCAGCTGGACAGGGGGCATGGAGACCCAGTACTTC
TRBV27	TRBJ2-7	.	.	CASSLVDRPYEQYF	TGTGCCAGCAGCCTGGTGGACAGACCCTACGAGCAGTACTTC
TRBV28	TRBJ2-1	TRBD2	.	CASSPGGALGTYNEQFF	TGTGCCAGCAGCCCCGGGGGGGCCCTAGGCACCTACAATGAGCAGTTCTTC
TRBV27	TRBJ2-7	TRBD1	once	CASSHGTETYEQYF	TGTGCCAGCAGTCACGGGACAGAAACCTACGAGCAGTACTTC
TRBV5-8	TRBJ2-3	TRBD2	.	CASSSWGREGTQYF	TGTGCCAGCAGCTCCTGGGGCAGGGAGGGTACGCAGTATTTT
TRBV10-3	TRBJ2-7	.	.	CAISAGLSYEQYF	TGTGCCATCAGCGCAGGGTTATCCTACGAGCAGTACTTC
TRBV5-4	TRBJ2-1	TRBD2	.	CASSLAWGLAVNEQFF	TGTGCCAGCAGCTTGGCGTGGGGACTAGCGGTCAATGAGCAGTTCTTC
TRBV7-2	TRBJ2-1	.	.	CASSAALLGQFF	TGTGCCAGCAGCGCGGCCCTTCTGGGGCAGTTCTTC
TRBV19	TRBJ2-1	.	.	CASSIVPPDEQFF	TGTGCCAGTAGTATAGTTCCCCCCGATGAGCAGTTCTTC
TRBV7-8	TRBJ1-2	TRBD1	.	CASSLGTGYGYTF	TGTGCCAGCAGCTTAGGGACAGGGTATGGCTACACCTTC
TRBV18	TRBJ2-5	.	.	CASSHSVKGETQYF	TGTGCCAGCTCACACTCGGTGAAGGGGGAGACCCAGTACTTC
TRBV28	TRBJ1-2	TRBD1	.	CASSFPFGTGGRSNYGYTF	TGTGCCAGCAGTTTCCCATTCGGGACAGGGGGCCGTAGTAACTATGGCTACACCTTC
TRBV4-1	TRBJ2-7	.	.	CASSQDPPGDYEQYF	TGCGCCAGCAGCCAAGATCCGCCCGGGGACTACGAGCAGTACTTC
TRBV28	TRBJ1-1	.	.	CASSPRRVIAEAFF	TGTGCCAGCAGTCCGCGACGGGTGATAGCTGAAGCTTTCTTT
TRBV9	TRBJ1-4	.	.	CASSATGATNEKLFF	TGTGCCAGCAGCGCTACAGGAGCAACTAATGAAAAACTGTTTTTT
TRBV7-2	TRBJ2-1	TRBD2	medium-sized	CASSPGLAGGNEQFF	TGTGCCAGCAGTCCGGGACTAGCGGGTGGTAATGAGCAGTTCTTC
TRBV14	TRBJ2-2	TRBD1	.	CASSLGGQGETGELFF	TGTGCCAGCAGCCTGGGAGGACAGGGGGAAACCGGGGAGCTGTTTTTT
TRBV27	TRBJ1-4	.	.	CASSGQRTNEKLFF	TGTGCCAGCAGTGGACAGAGGACTAATGAAAAACTGTTTTTT
TRBV5-5	TRBJ2-1	.	.	CASSPLEGNNEQFF	TGTGCCAGCAGCCCGTTGGAGGGAAACAATGAGCAGTTCTTC
TRBV6-2/TRBV6-3	TRBJ2-7	.	.	CASSDMSYEQYF	TGTGCCAGTAGCGACATGTCCTACGAGCAGTACTTC
TRBV19	TRBJ2-2	.	.	CASSLTGELFF	TGTGCCAGCTCTCTGACCGGGGAGCTGTTTTTT
TRBV10-3	TRBJ2-7	.	once	CAISEGERQYF	TGTGCCATCAGTGAGGGGGAGAGGCAGTACTTC
TRBV7-9	TRBJ2-2	TRBD2	.	CASTGTSGGPVGELFF	TGTGCCAGCACGGGGACTAGCGGGGGCCCAGTGGGGGAGCTGTTTTTT
TRBV28	TRBJ2-7	.	.	CASSPVLGEPTYEQYF	TGTGCCAGCAGTCCAGTTCTAGGGGAACCTACCTACGAGCAGTACTTC
TRBV2	TRBJ1-2	.	.	CASLLAGMTYGYTF	TGTGCCAGCCTCTTGGCAGGGATGACCTATGGCTACACCTTC
TRBV5-6	TRBJ1-1	.	.	CASSLAGESTEAFF	TGTGCCAGCAGCTTGGCCGGGGAGAGCACTGAAGCTTTCTTT
TRBV1	TRBJ2-1	.	.	CTSSRANPRFF	TGCACCAGCAGCCGGGCCAACCCACGGTTCTTC
TRBV11-3	TRBJ2-1	.	few	CASSSWCGINEQFF	TGTGCCAGCAGCTCTTGGTGCGGGATTAATGAGCAGTTCTTC
TRBV7-3	TRBJ1-1	.	.	CASSFQGDTEAFF	TGTGCCAGCAGCTTCCAGGGTGACACTGAAGCTTTCTTT